The T cell receptor (beta chain) described here comes from a study of blood T cells in healthy people across ages. In the study overall: The capture of about one barcoded beta molecule per two T cells was achieved by template switching.

Primers used in a second PCR of roughly 6 to 12 cycles were a sample-barcoded 5' primer and a J-beta primer mix. TCRdb recomputed calls from the 5' RACE reads with MiXCR, one row per CDR3 protein. Among more than 800,000 distinct CDR3 sequences, under 35% were seen once, and the ten largest hold around a sixth. Study outcomes and limitations: The recorded TCR beta diversity per million T cells decreased in a roughly linear manner with age. In long-lived donors, naive CD4+ cell counts and diversity exceeded those of aged donors.

As concerns this clonotype: The antigen is undetermined.

V was clipped by 4 bases and J by 8 bases; unmatched bases: 17. This CDR3 region has 18 residues. Germline-derived CDR1 and CDR2 are SGHAT and FQNNGV. Each donor had 8.5 to 10 milliliters of peripheral blood drawn. Sequencing used blood. The gene calls are TRBV11-2 and TRBJ1-6; 7 bases line up with TRBD1. The receptor was derived from a woman older than 75 in good health. CDR3 coding DNA: TGTGCCAGCAGCTACGCCATCGATGTCAGGGGGAGGGATTCACCCCTCCACTTT. Translation: CASSYAIDVRGRDSPLHF.